Below are 3 T cell receptor beta chains sequenced from a single sample in a study of blood T cell repertoires in COVID-19. TCRdb keeps only in-frame clones here, not all; method: immunoSEQ multiplex PCR. The sample contains around 470,000 clones, about 90% of which appear only once. The sequenced sample consisted of PBMCs or T cells enriched from blood (not recorded which). The receptors were sampled from a young man who had recovered from COVID-19.

V gene TRBV2 combines with J gene TRBJ2-5; TRBD2 is a possible D gene (5 bases). V lost 8 bases and J 0 bases, leaving 10 bases between the germline ends. Per germline, CDR1 SNHLY and CDR2 FYNNEI. The CDR3 is 13 amino acids. This chain's CDR3 is CASEGIHQETQYF. The CDR3 DNA is TGTGCCAGCGAGGGAATACACCAAGAGACCCAGTACTTC.

This chain connects TRBV3-1 (or the pseudogene TRBV3-2) to TRBJ2-5; D unresolved. The CDR3 runs to 11 residues. Germline CDR1 reads LGHDT; CDR2 reads YNNKEL (reference sequence). The V gene lost 1 base and the J gene lost 7 bases, with 4 bases spanning the gap. Here the CDR3 reads CASSQGATQYF. The CDR3 coding sequence is TGTGCCAGCAGCCAAGGGGCGACCCAGTACTTC.

This sequence joins TRBV5-6 and TRBJ1-4; 7 bases fit TRBD1. Trimming cost V 4 bases and J 3 bases; bases outside gene matches: 6. CDR1 is SGHDT, CDR2 YYEEEE, per germline. The CDR3 length is 15 residues. The CDR3 region has the DNA TGTGCCAGCAGCGGACAGGACACGCCTAATGAAAAACTGTTTTTT. This sequence encodes CASSGQDTPNEKLFF.